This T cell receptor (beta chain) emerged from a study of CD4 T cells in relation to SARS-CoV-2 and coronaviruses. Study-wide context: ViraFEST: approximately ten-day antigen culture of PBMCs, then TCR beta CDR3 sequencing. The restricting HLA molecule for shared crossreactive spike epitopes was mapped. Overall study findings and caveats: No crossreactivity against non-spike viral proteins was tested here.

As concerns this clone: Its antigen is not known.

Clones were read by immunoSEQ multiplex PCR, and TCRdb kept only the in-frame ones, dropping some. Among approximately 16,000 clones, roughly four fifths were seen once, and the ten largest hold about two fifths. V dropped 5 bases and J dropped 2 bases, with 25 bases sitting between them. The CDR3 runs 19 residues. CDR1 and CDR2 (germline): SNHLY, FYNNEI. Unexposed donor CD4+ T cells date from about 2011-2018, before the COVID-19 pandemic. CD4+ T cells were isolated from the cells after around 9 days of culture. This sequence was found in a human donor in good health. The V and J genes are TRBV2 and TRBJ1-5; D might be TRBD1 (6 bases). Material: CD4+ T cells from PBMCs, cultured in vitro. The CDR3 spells CASSPDPRRGPGRNQPQHF. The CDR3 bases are TGTGCCAGCAGTCCAGACCCAAGGCGGGGGCCGGGACGCAATCAGCCCCAGCATTTT.